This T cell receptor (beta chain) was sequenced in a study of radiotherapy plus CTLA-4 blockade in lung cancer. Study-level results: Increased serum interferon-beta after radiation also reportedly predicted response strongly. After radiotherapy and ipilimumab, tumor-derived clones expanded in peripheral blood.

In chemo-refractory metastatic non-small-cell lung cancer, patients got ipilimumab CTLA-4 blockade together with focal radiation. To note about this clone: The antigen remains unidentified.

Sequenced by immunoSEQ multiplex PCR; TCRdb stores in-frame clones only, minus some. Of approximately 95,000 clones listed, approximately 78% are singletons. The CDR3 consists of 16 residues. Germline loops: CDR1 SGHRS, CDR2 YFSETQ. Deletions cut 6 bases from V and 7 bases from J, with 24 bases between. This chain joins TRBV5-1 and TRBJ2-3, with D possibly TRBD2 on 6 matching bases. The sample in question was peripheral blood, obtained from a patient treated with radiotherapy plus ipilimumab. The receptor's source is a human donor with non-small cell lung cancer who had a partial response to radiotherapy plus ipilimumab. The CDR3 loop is CASTPRTGVLLNTQYF. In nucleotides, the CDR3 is TGCGCCAGCACGCCCCGCACGGGAGTTCTCCTTAATACGCAGTATTTT.